The 12 T cell receptor beta chains below come from one sample, sequenced in a study of T cell repertoires in cytomegalovirus infection. TCRdb analysed the reads with MiXCR anew, one entry per CDR3 protein. The data contain 480,000 or so distinct CDR3 sequences, around 10% of them singletons. The specimen sequenced was PBMCs. The receptors shown here come from a human donor in good health (CMV status not recorded). Some clones in this sample may be carry-over from other donors' samples.

This clonotype was observed many times. This chain uses TRBV6-5 with TRBJ1-1; 7 nucleotides line up with TRBD1. The CDR3 sequence is 15 residues long. From germline, CDR1 is MNHEY and CDR2 SVGAGI. The V and J ends lost 5 bases and 1 base, in that order; junction bases with no gene match: 7. CDR3 in DNA: TGTGCCAGCAGTATCGACAGGGTGAGGAACACTGAAGCTTTCTTT. It yields the protein CASSIDRVRNTEAFF.

In its sample, this clonotype was seen a few times. The rearrangement uses TRBV7-9 and TRBJ2-7, with D possibly being TRBD1 (6 bases). The germline CDR1 and CDR2 sequences are SEHNR and FQNEAQ (reference sequence). The CDR3 totals 14 residues. V lost 4 bases to trimming and J lost 0 bases, with 10 bases between them. Here the CDR3 reads CASSWGTSSYEQYF. CDR3 sequence (DNA): TGTGCCAGCAGCTGGGGGACATCCTCCTACGAGCAGTACTTC. Filled out from reference TRBV7-9 and TRBJ2-7, the complete variable domain reads DTGVSQNPRHKITKRGQNVTFRCDPISEHNRLYWYRQTLGQGPEFLTYFQNEAQLEKSRLLSDRFSAERPKGSFSTLEIQRTEQGDSAMYLCASSWGTSSYEQYFGPGTRLTVT.

In its sample, this clonotype was seen many times. The chain recombines TRBV27 with TRBJ2-7; 7 bases align to TRBD2. In germline, CDR1 is MNHEY, CDR2 SMNVEV (reference sequence). The CDR3 is 14 amino acids. J gave up 2 bases and V 6 bases, and 7 bases lay outside the gene matches. The CDR3, as DNA: TGTGCCAGCAGCCCCTCCGGGAGGACCTACGAGCAGTACTTC. This translates into CASSPSGRTYEQYF.

This clonotype turned up a few times. The chain carries TRBV20-1 and TRBJ1-1; TRBD1 matches 8 bases. The V gene's germline CDR1 is DFQATT and CDR2 SNEGSKA (reference sequence). The CDR3 is 17 amino acids. The J segment lost 0 bases and the V segment lost 0 bases, leaving 9 bases of the junction unmatched. CDR3 in amino acids: CSARDPTQGAVNTEAFF. The CDR3 bases are TGCAGTGCTAGAGACCCAACCCAGGGGGCTGTGAACACTGAAGCTTTCTTT.

This clonotype was counted many times. The V gene is TRBV6-1, the J gene TRBJ2-3; 10 bases are a match to TRBD2. There are 16 residues in the CDR3. CDR1 and CDR2 (germline): MNHNS, SASEGT. Trimming removed 4 bases from V and 2 bases from J; junction bases left unmatched: 6. This chain's CDR3 is CASSALGLAVTDTQYF. Written as DNA, the CDR3 is TGTGCCAGCAGTGCCCTCGGACTAGCGGTCACAGATACGCAGTATTTT.

This clonotype showed up many times. The V call is TRBV7-9, the J call TRBJ2-1; 12 nucleotides agree with TRBD2. Germline values: CDR1 SEHNR, CDR2 FQNEAQ (reference sequence). The CDR3 loop spans 16 amino acids. V dropped 1 base and J dropped 9; count of bases not matched to a gene: 7. As DNA, the CDR3 is TGTGCCAGCAGCTTAGGGGCTAGCGGGAGGGCCTCTGAGCAGTTCTTC. It is translated as CASSLGASGRASEQFF.

This chain joins TRBV12-3 or TRBV12-4 and TRBJ2-5; D gene uncertain. This CDR3 contains 15 residues. Trimming cost V 4 bases and J 5 bases, with 17 bases left between them. DNA for the CDR3: TGTGCCAGCAGTTCTCGGCCCCCTCCAAGGGAGACCCAGTACTTC. Its translation is CASSSRPPPRETQYF.

The rearrangement joins TRBV6-2 or TRBV6-3 to TRBJ2-7, with D tentatively TRBD1 (5 bases). The CDR3 has 14 amino acids. Trimming left V 2 bases short and J 5 bases short, with 13 bases between. Per the germline V gene, CDR1 is MNHEY and CDR2 is SVGEGT. The CDR3 here is CASSYITGGDEQYF. The DNA for the CDR3 is TGTGCCAGCAGTTACATAACAGGCGGCGACGAGCAGTACTTC.

This clonotype was observed a few times. The rearrangement links TRBV6-6 to TRBJ2-7; TRBD2 agrees at 8 bases. From germline, CDR1 is MNHNY and CDR2 SVGAGI (reference sequence). V lost 2 bases, J lost 8 bases, and 23 bases stayed unmatched. CDR3 length equals 19 residues. The chain's CDR3 is CASSYPGTRLVSSGAKQYF. CDR3 DNA: TGTGCCAGCAGTTACCCGGGGACGCGACTCGTCAGTAGCGGGGCAAAGCAGTACTTC.

J is TRBJ1-1 and V is TRBV18; D call uncertain. Germline CDR1 reads KGHSH; CDR2 reads LQKENI. V lost 1 base, J lost 1 base, and 10 bases lay in between. This CDR3 spans 15 amino acids. In nucleotides, the CDR3 is TGTGCCAGCTCACCACTCCAAATAACGAACACTGAAGCTTTCTTT. Amino acids: CASSPLQITNTEAFF.

This clonotype has at least ten counts. The chain has TRBV2 and TRBJ2-7; tentatively, D is TRBD1 (5 bases). V lost 8 bases to trimming and J lost 6 bases, with 8 bases between them. This CDR3 is 10 amino acids long. Germline V gene lookup returns CDR1 SNHLY and CDR2 FYNNEI. The CDR3 DNA reads as TGTGCCAGCGCAGGGTTCGAGCAGTACTTC. As protein: CASAGFEQYF.

The chain couples TRBV20-1 to TRBJ1-2; 9 nucleotides line up with TRBD1. This CDR3 contains 15 residues. Germline V CDR1 and CDR2: DFQATT, SNEGSKA (reference sequence). After removal of 2 bases from V and 8 bases from J, the junction contained 12 bases not matched to a gene. CDR3: CSARKGTGSVKGYTF. As DNA, the CDR3 is TGCAGTGCTAGAAAGGGGACAGGGTCGGTGAAAGGCTACACCTTC.